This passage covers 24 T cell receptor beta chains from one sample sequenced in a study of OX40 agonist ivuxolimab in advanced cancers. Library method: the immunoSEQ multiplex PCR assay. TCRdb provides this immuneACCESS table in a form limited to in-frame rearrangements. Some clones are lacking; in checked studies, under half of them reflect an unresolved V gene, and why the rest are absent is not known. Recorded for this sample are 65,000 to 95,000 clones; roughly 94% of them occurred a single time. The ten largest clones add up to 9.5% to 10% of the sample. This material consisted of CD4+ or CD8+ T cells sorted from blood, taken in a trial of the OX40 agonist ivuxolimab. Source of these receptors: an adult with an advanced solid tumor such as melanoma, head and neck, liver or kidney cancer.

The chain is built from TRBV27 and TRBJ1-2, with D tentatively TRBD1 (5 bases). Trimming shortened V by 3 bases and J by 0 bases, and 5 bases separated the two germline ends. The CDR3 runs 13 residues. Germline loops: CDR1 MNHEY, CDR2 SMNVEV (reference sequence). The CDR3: CASSLTANYGYTF. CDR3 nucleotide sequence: TGTGCCAGCAGTTTGACAGCTAACTATGGCTACACCTTC.

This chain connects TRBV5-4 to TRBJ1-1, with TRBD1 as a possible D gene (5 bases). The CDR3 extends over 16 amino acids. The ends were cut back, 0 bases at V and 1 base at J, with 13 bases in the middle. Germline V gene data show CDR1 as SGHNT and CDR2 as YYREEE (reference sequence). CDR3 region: CASSLDPDSWNTEAFF. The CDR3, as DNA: TGTGCCAGCAGCTTGGACCCCGACAGCTGGAACACTGAAGCTTTCTTT.

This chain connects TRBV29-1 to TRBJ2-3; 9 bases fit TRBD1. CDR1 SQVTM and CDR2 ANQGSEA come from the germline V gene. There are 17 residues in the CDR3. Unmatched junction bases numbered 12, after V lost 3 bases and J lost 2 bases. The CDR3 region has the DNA TGCAGCGTTGATACGGTCCGGGACAGGGTGGACACAGATACGCAGTATTTT. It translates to CSVDTVRDRVDTDTQYF.

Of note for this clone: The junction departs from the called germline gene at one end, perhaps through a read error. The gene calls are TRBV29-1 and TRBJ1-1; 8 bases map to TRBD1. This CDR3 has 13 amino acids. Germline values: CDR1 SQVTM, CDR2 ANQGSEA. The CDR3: CSGEQGENTEAFF. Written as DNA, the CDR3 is TGCAGCGGTGAACAGGGGGAGAACACTGAAGCTTTCTTT.

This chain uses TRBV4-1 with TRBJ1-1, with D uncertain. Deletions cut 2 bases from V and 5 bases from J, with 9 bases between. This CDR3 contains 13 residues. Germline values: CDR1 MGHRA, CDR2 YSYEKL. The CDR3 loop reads CASSQWVETEAFF. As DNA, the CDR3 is TGCGCCAGCAGCCAATGGGTGGAGACTGAAGCTTTCTTT.

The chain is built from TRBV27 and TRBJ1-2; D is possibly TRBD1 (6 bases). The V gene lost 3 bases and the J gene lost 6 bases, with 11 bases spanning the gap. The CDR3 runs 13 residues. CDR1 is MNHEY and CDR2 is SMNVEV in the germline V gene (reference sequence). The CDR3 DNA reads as TGTGCCAGCAGTTTCAGGGGTGAGGATGGCTACACCTTC. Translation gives CASSFRGEDGYTF.

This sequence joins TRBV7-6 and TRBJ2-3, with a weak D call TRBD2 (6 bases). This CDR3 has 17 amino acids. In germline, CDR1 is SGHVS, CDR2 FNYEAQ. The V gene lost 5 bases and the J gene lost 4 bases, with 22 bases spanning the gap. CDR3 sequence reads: CASSPQTSSTGADTQYF. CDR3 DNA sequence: TGTGCCAGCAGCCCCCAGACTAGTTCAACGGGGGCAGATACGCAGTATTTT.

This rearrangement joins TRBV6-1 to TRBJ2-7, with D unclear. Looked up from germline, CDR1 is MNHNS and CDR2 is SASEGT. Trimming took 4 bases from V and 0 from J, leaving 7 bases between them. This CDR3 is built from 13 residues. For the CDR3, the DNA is TGTGCCAGCAGTGGGTCGGGCTCCTACGAGCAGTACTTC. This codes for CASSGSGSYEQYF.

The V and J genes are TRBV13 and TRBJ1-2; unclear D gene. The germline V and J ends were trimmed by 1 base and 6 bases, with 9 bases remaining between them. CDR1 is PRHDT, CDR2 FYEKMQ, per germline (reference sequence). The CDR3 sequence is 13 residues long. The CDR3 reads CASSLEKEDGYTF. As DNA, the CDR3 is TGTGCCAGCAGCTTAGAAAAGGAAGATGGCTACACCTTC.

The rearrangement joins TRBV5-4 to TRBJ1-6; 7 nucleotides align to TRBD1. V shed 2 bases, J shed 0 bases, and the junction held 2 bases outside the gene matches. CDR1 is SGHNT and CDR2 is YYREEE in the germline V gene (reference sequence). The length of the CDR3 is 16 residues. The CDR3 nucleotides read TGTGCCAGCAGCTTCAACAGGGGCTCCTATAATTCACCCCTCCACTTT. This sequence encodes CASSFNRGSYNSPLHF.

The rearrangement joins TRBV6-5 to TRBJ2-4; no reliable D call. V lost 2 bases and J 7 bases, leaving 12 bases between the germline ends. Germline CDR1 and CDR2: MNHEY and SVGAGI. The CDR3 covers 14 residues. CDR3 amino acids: CASSYGPPMNIQYF. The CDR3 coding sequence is TGTGCCAGCAGTTACGGGCCCCCAATGAACATTCAGTACTTC.

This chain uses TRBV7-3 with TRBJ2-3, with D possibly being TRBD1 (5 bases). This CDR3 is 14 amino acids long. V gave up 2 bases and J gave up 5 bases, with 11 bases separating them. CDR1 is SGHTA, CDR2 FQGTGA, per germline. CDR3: CASSLGQGRDTQYF. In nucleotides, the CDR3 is TGTGCCAGCAGCTTAGGGCAGGGTAGAGATACGCAGTATTTT. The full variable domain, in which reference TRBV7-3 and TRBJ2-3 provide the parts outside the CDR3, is GAGVSQTPSNKVTEKGKYVELRCDPISGHTALYWYRQSLGQGPEFLIYFQGTGAADDSGLPNDRFFAVRPEGSVSTLKIQRTERGDSAVYLCASSLGQGRDTQYFGPGTRLTVL.

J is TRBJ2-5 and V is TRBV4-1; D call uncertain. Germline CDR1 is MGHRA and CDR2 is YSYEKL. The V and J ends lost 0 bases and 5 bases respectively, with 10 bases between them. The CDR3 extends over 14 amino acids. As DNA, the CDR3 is TGCGCCAGCAGCCAAGATGGGGTAGGGGAGACCCAGTACTTC. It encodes CASSQDGVGETQYF.

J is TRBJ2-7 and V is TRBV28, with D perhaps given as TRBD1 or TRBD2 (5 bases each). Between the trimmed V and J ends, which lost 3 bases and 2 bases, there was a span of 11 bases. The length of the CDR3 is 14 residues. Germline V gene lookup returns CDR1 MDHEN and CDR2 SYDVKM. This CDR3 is CASSFGTGTYEQYF. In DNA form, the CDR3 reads TGTGCCAGCAGTTTCGGGACGGGGACCTACGAGCAGTACTTC.

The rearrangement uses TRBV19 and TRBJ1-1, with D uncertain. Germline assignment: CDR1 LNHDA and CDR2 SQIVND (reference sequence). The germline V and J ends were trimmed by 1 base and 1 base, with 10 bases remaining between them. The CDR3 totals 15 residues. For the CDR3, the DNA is TGTGCCAGTAGTATAGCACCGGGTGGGAACACTGAAGCTTTCTTT. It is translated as CASSIAPGGNTEAFF.

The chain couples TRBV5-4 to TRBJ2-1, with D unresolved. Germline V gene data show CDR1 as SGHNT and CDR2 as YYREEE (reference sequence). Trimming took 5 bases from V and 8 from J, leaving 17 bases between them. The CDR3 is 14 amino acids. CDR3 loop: CASSIDIGWYEQFF. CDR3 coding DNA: TGTGCCAGCAGTATTGACATCGGATGGTATGAGCAGTTCTTC.

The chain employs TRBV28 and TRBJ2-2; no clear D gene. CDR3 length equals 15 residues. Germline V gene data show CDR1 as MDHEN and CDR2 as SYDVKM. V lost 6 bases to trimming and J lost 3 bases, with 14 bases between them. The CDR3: CASSPRYTDTGELFF. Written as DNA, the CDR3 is TGTGCCAGCAGCCCCCGATACACGGACACCGGGGAGCTGTTTTTT.

CDR3 loop: CASSIASGPLNSYEQYF. The CDR3 region has the DNA TGTGCCAGTAGTATAGCCTCCGGTCCCCTGAACTCCTACGAGCAGTACTTC. V is TRBV19 and J is TRBJ2-7, with unresolved D. The germline CDR1 and CDR2 sequences are LNHDA and SQIVND (reference sequence). Between the trimmed V and J ends, which lost 1 base and 0 bases, there was a span of 16 bases. The CDR3 extends over 17 amino acids.

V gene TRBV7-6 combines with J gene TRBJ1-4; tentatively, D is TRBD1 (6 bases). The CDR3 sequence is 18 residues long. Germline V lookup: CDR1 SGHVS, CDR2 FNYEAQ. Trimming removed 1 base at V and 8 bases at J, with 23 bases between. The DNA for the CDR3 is TGTGCCAGCAGCTTAGGACCCTCGACAGGATCGGTTTACGAAAAACTGTTTTTT. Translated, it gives CASSLGPSTGSVYEKLFF.

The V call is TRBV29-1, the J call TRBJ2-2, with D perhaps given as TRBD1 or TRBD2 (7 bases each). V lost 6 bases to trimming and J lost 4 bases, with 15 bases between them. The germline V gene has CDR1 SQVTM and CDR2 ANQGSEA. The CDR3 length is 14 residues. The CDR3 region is CSVCTGEGTGELFF. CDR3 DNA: TGCAGCGTCTGCACAGGGGAGGGCACCGGGGAGCTGTTTTTT.

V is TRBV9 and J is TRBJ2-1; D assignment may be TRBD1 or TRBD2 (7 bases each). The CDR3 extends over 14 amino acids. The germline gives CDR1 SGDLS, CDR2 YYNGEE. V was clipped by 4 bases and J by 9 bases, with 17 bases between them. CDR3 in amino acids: CASSPQGGWGEQFF. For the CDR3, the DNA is TGTGCCAGCAGCCCCCAGGGGGGGTGGGGTGAGCAGTTCTTC.

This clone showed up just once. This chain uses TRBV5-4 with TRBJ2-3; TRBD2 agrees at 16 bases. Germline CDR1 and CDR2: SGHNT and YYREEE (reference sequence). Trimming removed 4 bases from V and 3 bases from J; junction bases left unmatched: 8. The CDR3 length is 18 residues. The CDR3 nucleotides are TGTGCCAGCAGCCTGGGACTAGCGGGGGGGCCTGGTACAGATACGCAGTATTTT. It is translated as CASSLGLAGGPGTDTQYF.

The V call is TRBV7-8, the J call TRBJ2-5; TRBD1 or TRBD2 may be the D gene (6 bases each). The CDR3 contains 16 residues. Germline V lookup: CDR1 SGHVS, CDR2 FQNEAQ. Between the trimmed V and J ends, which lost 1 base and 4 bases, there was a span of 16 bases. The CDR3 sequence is CASSLVRGQGLETQYF. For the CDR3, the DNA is TGTGCCAGCAGCTTAGTCCGGGGGCAAGGTTTAGAGACCCAGTACTTC. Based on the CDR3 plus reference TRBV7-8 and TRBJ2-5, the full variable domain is GAGVSQSPRYKVAKRGQDVALRCDPISGHVSLFWYQQALGQGPEFLTYFQNEAQLDKSGLPSDRFFAERPEGSVSTLKIQRTQQEDSAVYLCASSLVRGQGLETQYFGPGTRLLVL.

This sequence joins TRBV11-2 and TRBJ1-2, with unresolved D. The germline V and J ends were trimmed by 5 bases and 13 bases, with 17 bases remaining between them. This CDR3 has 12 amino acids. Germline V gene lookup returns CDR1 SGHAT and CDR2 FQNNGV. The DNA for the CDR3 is TGTGCCAGCAGCCTCGATAGGACCCACGGCACCTTC. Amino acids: CASSLDRTHGTF.